This TCR beta chain was identified in a study of glioma-infiltrating T cells. Findings and caveats of the study: Gliomas, especially low-grade, showed above-expected tissue-blood divergence; non-neoplastic patients showed below.

This clonotype was observed a few times. Its antigen is unknown. The CDR3 contains 15 residues. The trim removed 2 bases at V and 5 bases at J, leaving 10 bases unmatched. Germline CDR1 SQVTM, CDR2 ANQGSEA. Using RNA template, CDR3s of TCR alpha and beta were amplified with iRepertoire arm-PCR. TCRdb re-analysed the multiplex PCR reads in MiXCR, keeping a single row per CDR3 protein. The table lists some 160,000 distinct CDR3 sequences, about 47% of them singletons. The sequenced sample was glioma tissue, nonneoplastic brain tissue, or PBMCs (not recorded which). This TCR came from a human donor with low-grade glioma or glioblastoma, undergoing nonglioma brain surgery, or in good health (not recorded which). The chain employs TRBV29-1 and TRBJ2-3; TRBD2 matches at 7 bases. CDR3 in amino acids: CSVEILGTTGDTQYF. The CDR3 DNA is TGCAGCGTTGAAATCCTCGGGACTACAGGAGATACGCAGTATTTT.